This TCR beta chain is from a study of shared clonotypes between healthy human individuals. Generated by immunoSEQ multiplex PCR, the TCRdb table keeps only in-frame clones and is missing some. Here the sample spans about 1 million clones, around 78% being singletons. The V gene's germline CDR1 is MGHRA and CDR2 YSYEKL. With V trimmed by 1 base and J by 4 bases, 7 bases remained unmatched. CDR3 length: 16 amino acids. The rearrangement uses TRBV4-1 and TRBJ2-1; 7 positions match TRBD2. The receptor's source is a man in his late teens or twenties in good health. Some clones in this sample may be carry-over from other donors' samples. The sequencing input was memory CD4+ T cells from PBMCs. The subset was: CD45RA-negative fraction. CDR3 sequence reads: CASSQAPSGGYNEQFF. Here the CDR3 DNA reads TGCGCCAGCAGCCAAGCCCCTAGCGGAGGGTACAATGAGCAGTTCTTC.